A single sample gave rise to the 27 T cell receptor beta chains below, sequenced in a study of blood T cell repertoires in COVID-19. Repertoires were generated with immunoSEQ multiplex PCR, while TCRdb's copy carries only in-frame clones and drops some. The data contain some 300,000 clones, just under 90% of them singletons. Sequencing used PBMCs or T cells enriched from blood (not recorded which). All receptors derive from a woman in her forties or fifties who had been exposed to COVID-19.

The CDR3 sequence is CASSLGVGQGFTYNEQFF. In DNA, the CDR3 is TGCGCCAGCAGCTTGGGCGTCGGACAGGGGTTCACCTACAATGAGCAGTTCTTC. The chain recombines TRBV5-1 with TRBJ2-1; 9 bases fit TRBD1. The V gene end was trimmed by 0 bases and the J gene end by 2 bases; junction bases not matched to a gene: 9. CDR3 length: 18 amino acids. CDR1 and CDR2 (germline): SGHRS, YFSETQ.

This clone was recorded only once. The chain uses TRBV2 and TRBJ1-5; possible D gene TRBD1, 6 bases. This CDR3 spans 15 amino acids. Trimming stripped 5 bases from V and 0 bases from J, with 11 bases between. The germline gives CDR1 SNHLY, CDR2 FYNNEI. The CDR3 DNA follows: TGTGCCAGCAGTCAGGACAGCGTTAGCAATCAGCCCCAGCATTTT. Translation: CASSQDSVSNQPQHF.

In this sample, this clone turned up a few times. J is TRBJ2-1 and V is TRBV10-2, with 8 bases aligning to TRBD2. The CDR3 has 17 amino acids. The germline gives CDR1 WSHSY, CDR2 SAAADI. The V gene end was trimmed by 6 bases and the J gene end by 8 bases; junction bases not matched to a gene: 18. CDR3 nucleotide sequence: TGCGCCAGCAGGGCTTTCACCGGGACTAGTGTACTGGATGAGCAGTTCTTC. The encoded protein is CASRAFTGTSVLDEQFF.

The V and J genes are TRBV18 and TRBJ2-5; 7 bases fit TRBD2. CDR3 length: 13 residues. The J segment lost 7 bases and the V segment lost 1 base, leaving 3 bases of the junction unmatched. CDR1 is KGHSH and CDR2 is LQKENI in the germline V gene. CDR3 DNA sequence: TGTGCCAGCTCACCACAGCGGGAAGGGACCCAGTACTTC. This translates into CASSPQREGTQYF.

V is TRBV29-1 and J is TRBJ2-5, with D possibly TRBD1 on 5 matching bases. Per the germline V gene, CDR1 is SQVTM and CDR2 is ANQGSEA. Between the trimmed V and J ends, which lost 1 base and 0 bases, there was a span of 12 bases. The CDR3 is 15 amino acids. This CDR3 reads CSVEVVTDDQETQYF. In DNA form, the CDR3 reads TGCAGCGTTGAAGTGGTGACAGACGACCAAGAGACCCAGTACTTC.

The chain links TRBV5-6 to TRBJ1-2; a weak D match, TRBD1 (6 bases). CDR1 is SGHDT, CDR2 YYEEEE, per germline. This CDR3 spans 14 amino acids. With 5 bases removed from V and 2 bases from J, the gap between germline ends came to 13 bases. The CDR3 DNA sequence: TGTGCCAGCAGTGATGCAGGGGTAAACTATGGCTACACCTTC. This encodes CASSDAGVNYGYTF.

The genes are TRBV7-9 and TRBJ1-6, with D unclear. Germline V gene lookup returns CDR1 SEHNR and CDR2 FQNEAQ (reference sequence). Trimming took 1 base from V and 10 from J, leaving 8 bases between them. There are 13 residues in the CDR3. The DNA for the CDR3 is TGTGCCAGCAGCTTAGATCCGTCCTCACCCCTCCACTTT. It is translated as CASSLDPSSPLHF.

This clone came up once. This chain uses TRBV5-1 with TRBJ2-7; 10 bases agree with TRBD2. The J segment lost 1 base and the V segment lost 4 bases, leaving 8 bases of the junction unmatched. CDR1 and CDR2 from the germline V gene are SGHRS and YFSETQ. There are 16 residues in the CDR3. CDR3 nucleotide sequence: TGCGCCAGCAGCCGAGATAGCGGGGGGCAATCCTACGAGCAGTACTTC. This encodes CASSRDSGGQSYEQYF.

The V gene is TRBV5-1, the J gene TRBJ2-3; D unclear. The CDR3 contains 14 residues. Trimming took 7 bases from V and 2 from J, leaving 14 bases between them. Looked up from germline, CDR1 is SGHRS and CDR2 is YFSETQ. Written as DNA, the CDR3 is TGCGCCAGCCGATCAGGATCGAACACAGATACGCAGTATTTT. It yields the protein CASRSGSNTDTQYF.

The chain is built from TRBV4-2 and TRBJ2-1, with D possibly TRBD1 on 6 matching bases. The CDR3 runs 14 residues. V dropped 10 bases and J dropped 7 bases, with 20 bases sitting between them. Looked up from germline, CDR1 is LGHNA and CDR2 is YNFKEQ. CDR3: CATNELTGGNEQFF. The CDR3 bases are TGTGCCACTAACGAGTTGACAGGCGGAAATGAGCAGTTCTTC.

V is TRBV21-1 and J is TRBJ2-7; whether TRBD1, the table's D call, matches the DNA was not checked. TRBV21-1 is designated a pseudogene. This CDR3 comprises 18 residues. The CDR3 DNA follows: TGTGCCAGCAGCAACCGGGACAGGGTTGGGGACAGGGACGACGAGCAGTACTTC. This codes for CASSNRDRVGDRDDEQYF.

This sequence joins TRBV6-5 and TRBJ1-2; 8 bases agree with TRBD1. V lost 7 bases and J lost 6; bases outside the gene matches: 10. Germline CDR1 reads MNHEY; CDR2 reads SVGAGI. This CDR3 spans 14 amino acids. For the CDR3, the DNA is TGTGCCAGCACCGCCGGTAACAGGGGGGATGGCTACACCTTC. This translates into CASTAGNRGDGYTF.

V gene TRBV3-1 (or the pseudogene TRBV3-2) combines with J gene TRBJ2-7, with D hard to call. There are 15 residues in the CDR3. V was cut by 1 base and J by 2 bases, with 12 bases left in between. Per germline, CDR1 LGHDT and CDR2 YNNKEL (reference sequence). The CDR3 spells CASSQGQHSAYEQYF. The CDR3 DNA is TGTGCCAGCAGCCAAGGACAACATTCGGCCTACGAGCAGTACTTC.

The gene calls are TRBV5-5 and TRBJ2-2; 8 bases line up with TRBD1. The CDR3 runs to 14 residues. V dropped 6 bases and J dropped 2; count of bases not matched to a gene: 3. Looked up from germline, CDR1 is SGHKS and CDR2 is YYEKEE (reference sequence). The CDR3 reads CASTRGPNTGELFF. In nucleotides, the CDR3 is TGTGCCAGCACCAGGGGGCCTAACACCGGGGAGCTGTTTTTT.

This clone was seen just once. V and J are TRBV7-2 and TRBJ2-1, with TRBD1 matching over 11 bases. The CDR3 is made up of 16 amino acids. After removal of 3 bases from V and 4 bases from J, the junction contained 5 bases not matched to a gene. Looked up from germline, CDR1 is SGHTA and CDR2 is FQGNSA. DNA of the CDR3: TGTGCCAGCAGCTTTTACGGGACAGGGGGATACAATGAGCAGTTCTTC. Protein sequence: CASSFYGTGGYNEQFF.

This clone was recorded only once. V usage is TRBV7-6 and J usage is TRBJ1-1, with 10 bases identical to TRBD1. Germline V gene data show CDR1 as SGHVS and CDR2 as FNYEAQ. Losses at the gene ends were 5 bases for V and 6 bases for J; bases not matched to a gene: 9. The CDR3 covers 15 residues. CDR3 nucleotides: TGTGCCAGCAGCGAGAGGGACAGGGGATTTGCTGAAGCTTTCTTT. Translation: CASSERDRGFAEAFF.

This chain uses TRBV13 with TRBJ2-1, with 12 bases identical to TRBD2. With V trimmed by 5 bases and J by 6 bases, 2 bases remained unmatched. This CDR3 has 14 residues. The germline V gene has CDR1 PRHDT and CDR2 FYEKMQ (reference sequence). CDR3 amino acids: CASSLAGGFNEQFF. The DNA for the CDR3 is TGTGCCAGCAGCCTAGCGGGGGGGTTCAATGAGCAGTTCTTC. The full variable domain, its missing parts supplied by reference TRBV13 and TRBJ2-1, is AAGVIQSPRHLIKEKRETATLKCYPIPRHDTVYWYQQGPGQDPQFLISFYEKMQSDKGSIPDRFSAQQFSDYHSELNMSSLELGDSALYFCASSLAGGFNEQFFGPGTRLTVL.

The chain employs TRBV12-3 or TRBV12-4 and TRBJ1-2; D is uncertain. Trimming took 1 base from V and 3 from J, leaving 6 bases between them. This CDR3 has 13 amino acids. The CDR3 is CASSLGAYYGYTF. CDR3 in DNA: TGTGCCAGCAGTTTAGGGGCCTACTATGGCTACACCTTC.

J is TRBJ1-1 and V is TRBV6-5, with D tentatively TRBD1 (6 bases). V lost 11 bases, J lost 1 base, and 14 bases lay in between. The CDR3 loop spans 13 amino acids. CDR1 and CDR2 from the germline V gene are MNHEY and SVGAGI. This chain's CDR3 is CAFRTVTNTEAFF. The CDR3 region has the DNA TGTGCCTTCCGGACAGTGACGAACACTGAAGCTTTCTTT.

The chain carries TRBV6-5 and TRBJ1-6; D is uncertain. The CDR3 covers 14 residues. Germline assignment: CDR1 MNHEY and CDR2 SVGAGI. Between the trimmed V and J ends, which lost 6 bases and 5 bases, there was a span of 11 bases. DNA of the CDR3: TGTGCCAGCAGACCCTACCCTGATAATTCACCCCTCCACTTT. Translation: CASRPYPDNSPLHF.

The chain couples TRBV7-9 to TRBJ1-1, with D possibly TRBD1 on 6 matching bases. The CDR3 is 15 amino acids. From germline, CDR1 is SEHNR and CDR2 FQNEAQ (reference sequence). Trimming shortened V by 1 base and J by 4 bases, and 13 bases separated the two germline ends. In nucleotides, the CDR3 is TGTGCCAGCAGCTTAGTGGGGGGGCACGGCACTGAAGCTTTCTTT. As protein: CASSLVGGHGTEAFF.

This clone was recorded once. The same CDR3 can be traced to other DNA sequences in this sample. The V and J genes are TRBV4-1 and TRBJ2-3, with D perhaps TRBD2 (6 bases). The V gene lost 0 bases and the J gene lost 1 base, with 8 bases spanning the gap. The CDR3 covers 15 residues. Per germline, CDR1 MGHRA and CDR2 YSYEKL. The CDR3 DNA reads as TGCGCCAGCAGCCAAGACGGGGGAGGCACAGATACGCAGTATTTT. Translated: CASSQDGGGTDTQYF.

The CDR3 region is CATYTPQGTGNTIYF. For the CDR3, the DNA is TGTGCCACCTATACCCCACAGGGGACAGGAAACACCATATATTTT. The chain links TRBV19 to TRBJ1-3, with TRBD1 matching 7 bases. Germline V gene data show CDR1 as LNHDA and CDR2 as SQIVND (reference sequence). The CDR3 consists of 15 residues. Trimming at V came to 10 bases and at J to 4 bases, leaving 13 bases not matched to a gene. The variable domain in full, completed from reference TRBV19 and TRBJ1-3, reads DGGITQSPKYLFRKEGQNVTLSCEQNLNHDAMYWYRQDPGQGLRLIYYSQIVNDFQKGDIAEGYSVSREKKESFPLTVTSAQKNPTAFYLCATYTPQGTGNTIYFGEGSWLTVV.

V and J are TRBV29-1 and TRBJ2-1; 7 bases agree with TRBD2. The CDR3 has 16 residues. From germline, CDR1 is SQVTM and CDR2 ANQGSEA. J lost 0 bases, V lost 6 bases, and 11 bases had no gene match. This CDR3 reads CSVGGDFSSSYNEQFF. The DNA of the CDR3 is TGCAGCGTGGGGGGGGACTTCTCTAGCTCCTACAATGAGCAGTTCTTC.

This clone came up a few times. The chain joins TRBV30 to TRBJ1-2, with 9 bases matching TRBD1. Unmatched junction bases numbered 6, after V lost 2 bases and J lost 8 bases. Germline V gene data show CDR1 as GTSNPN and CDR2 as SVGIG (reference sequence). The CDR3 has 13 amino acids. CDR3 loop: CAWSRGQGVGYTF. In DNA form, the CDR3 reads TGTGCCTGGAGTAGGGGACAGGGAGTCGGCTACACCTTC.

As DNA, the CDR3 is TGTGCCAGCAGCCTAGGGACAGGGGGCATAGCCAAAAACATTCAGTACTTC. The encoded protein is CASSLGTGGIAKNIQYF. The chain uses TRBV7-9 and TRBJ2-4; TRBD1 matches 12 bases. The CDR3 is 17 residues long. Germline V gene data show CDR1 as SEHNR and CDR2 as FQNEAQ (reference sequence). Trimming at V came to 5 bases and at J to 0 bases, leaving 5 bases not matched to a gene. Supplemented by reference TRBV7-9 and TRBJ2-4, the full variable domain reads DTGVSQNPRHKITKRGQNVTFRCDPISEHNRLYWYRQTLGQGPEFLTYFQNEAQLEKSRLLSDRFSAERPKGSFSTLEIQRTEQGDSAMYLCASSLGTGGIAKNIQYFGAGTRLSVL.

The chain's CDR3 is CASSPGQGTHGYTF. The CDR3 DNA is TGTGCCAGCAGTCCGGGACAGGGGACCCATGGCTACACCTTC. V and J are TRBV2 and TRBJ1-2; TRBD1 agrees at 10 bases. The CDR3 length is 14 residues. Trimming cost V 5 bases and J 6 bases; bases outside gene matches: 6. Germline V CDR1 and CDR2: SNHLY, FYNNEI.